A selection of T cell receptor beta chains follows, all from one sample in a study of cytomegalovirus exposure and HLA in healthy donors. The repertoire was sequenced with immunoSEQ multiplex PCR; TCRdb's copy has only in-frame clones and lacks some. The data contain roughly 130,000 clones, 79% of them singletons. Material: PBMCs. Source of these receptors: a man between 18 and 35 years old in good health and CMV-seronegative. Both conserved end residues are part of each CDR3. The order of the fields is J gene, V gene, clone size, D gene, CDR3 DNA, CDR3 protein. The D gene is left open where the match is weak. Clone size appears in some rows only: once, few, many, or a class for an expanded clone.

TRBJ2-5,TRBV5-1,.,.,TGCGCCAGCCGGCCGGCGGAACACTCTCCGGAGACCCAGTACTTC,CASRPAEHSPETQYF
TRBJ2-4,TRBV5-1,.,TRBD1,TGCGCCAGCAGCCCGGGACAGAACATAGCCAAAAACATTCAGTACTTC,CASSPGQNIAKNIQYF
TRBJ2-7,TRBV4-3,.,.,TGCGCCAGCAGCCAAAGGTACGGGAGCTCCTACGAGCAGTACTTC,CASSQRYGSSYEQYF
TRBJ1-4,TRBV5-1,.,.,TGCGCCAGCAGCTTGGGGGGCGCTAATGAAAAACTGTTTTTT,CASSLGGANEKLFF
TRBJ2-5,TRBV27,.,TRBD2,TGTGCGTCTGGTCATTTAAGACGTAGCGGGACGAAAGAGACCCAGTACTTC,CASGHLRRSGTKETQYF
TRBJ1-5,TRBV6-5,.,TRBD1,TGTGCCAGCAGTAGATTCTGGACAGGTAATCAGCCCCAGCATTTT,CASSRFWTGNQPQHF
TRBJ1-1,TRBV7-8,.,.,TGTGCCAGCAGCTTAGATTGGGAGGGTCCTGAAGCTTTCTTT,CASSLDWEGPEAFF
TRBJ2-3,TRBV7-2,.,.,TGTGCCAGCAGCCCCGGACAGATAGAAGATACGCAGTATTTT,CASSPGQIEDTQYF
TRBJ2-6,TRBV7-3,once,.,TGTGCCAGCAGCTTGGACAGCGGTACCTCTGGGGCCAACGTCCTGACTTTC,CASSLDSGTSGANVLTF
TRBJ2-1,TRBV7-9,.,.,TGTGCCAGCAGCTTAGTAAATGAGCAGTTCTTC,CASSLVNEQFF
TRBJ2-4,TRBV9,few,TRBD2,TGTGCCAGCAGCGTAGGGTCCGGGCTAGCGGAAAACATTCAGTACTTC,CASSVGSGLAENIQYF
TRBJ1-2,TRBV7-8,.,TRBD1,TGTGCCAGCAGCTCCCGACAGGGCTACTATGGCTACACCTTC,CASSSRQGYYGYTF
TRBJ2-7,TRBV28,once,.,TGTGCCAGCAGTTTTAGCTACGAGCAGTACTTC,CASSFSYEQYF
TRBJ1-1,TRBV2,.,TRBD1,TGTGCCAGCACCACGGACAGGAAGGCTTGGAACACTGAAGCTTTCTTT,CASTTDRKAWNTEAFF
TRBJ2-5,TRBV19,.,TRBD2,TGTGCCAGTAGTAGACTAGCGGGAGGACCAGAGACCCAGTACTTC,CASSRLAGGPETQYF
TRBJ1-2,TRBV6-6,.,.,TGTGCCAGCAGTTACACAGGGAACTATGGCTACACCTTC,CASSYTGNYGYTF
TRBJ1-1,TRBV5-1,few,.,TGCGCCAGCAGCTTACAGGGTCAGAACACTGAAGCTTTCTTT,CASSLQGQNTEAFF
TRBJ2-1,TRBV19,once,TRBD2,TGTGCCAGTAGTATCCCGGGACTAGCGGGCTACAATGAGCAGTTCTTC,CASSIPGLAGYNEQFF
TRBJ2-2,TRBV29-1,.,.,TGCAGCGTCGCAAGGGGAAGGGCCGGGGAGCTGTTTTTT,CSVARGRAGELFF
TRBJ2-5,TRBV5-1,.,TRBD1,TGCGCCAGCGGCTTGGGTGTGACAGGGGCCCCCCGGGAGACCCAGTACTTC,CASGLGVTGAPRETQYF
TRBJ1-5,TRBV6-5,few,TRBD1,TGTGCCAGCAGTCCGGGGACAGTTGGCAATCAGCCCCAGCATTTT,CASSPGTVGNQPQHF
TRBJ1-2,TRBV6-5,.,.,TGTGCCAGCAGTCTTGGACAGACTACCTATGGCTACACCTTC,CASSLGQTTYGYTF
TRBJ2-7,TRBV18,.,.,TGTGCCAGCTCACCCCAGGGTTCTATCGGGTACGAGCAGTACTTC,CASSPQGSIGYEQYF
TRBJ2-1,TRBV9,.,TRBD2,TGTGCCAGCAGCGTTTCTACCGGGACTAGCGTAATCGTTTACAATGAGCAGTTCTTC,CASSVSTGTSVIVYNEQFF
TRBJ2-2,TRBV5-4,.,.,TGTGCCAGCAGCCGGGGCGGGGTCTCCGACACCGGGGAGCTGTTTTTT,CASSRGGVSDTGELFF
TRBJ2-5,TRBV28,.,.,TGTGCCAGCAGCCACGACGGGGAGACCCAGTACTTC,CASSHDGETQYF
TRBJ2-1,TRBV19,.,TRBD2,TGTGCCAGTAGTATAGAGTGGACTAGCGGGAGCGGCAAGCAGTTCTTC,CASSIEWTSGSGKQFF
TRBJ1-2,TRBV9,.,TRBD1,TGTGCCAGCAGCGGGAGACAGGGGATTGATGGCTACACCTTC,CASSGRQGIDGYTF
TRBJ2-2,TRBV27,.,TRBD2,TGTGCCAGCAGCGCTAAATTAGCGGGGGCGAACACCGGGGAGCTGTTTTTT,CASSAKLAGANTGELFF
TRBJ1-5,TRBV19,.,.,TGTGCCAGTAGTAAAGGGGTGCAGAACCAGCCCCAGCATTTT,CASSKGVQNQPQHF
TRBJ2-3,TRBV7-3,.,.,TGTGCCAGCAGCTCCGGGAGAAGCCGGAGCACAGATACGCAGTATTTT,CASSSGRSRSTDTQYF
TRBJ1-2,TRBV25-1,.,.,TGTGCCAGCAGTGAAATAGGTCGCGGGGTCGGCGACACCTTC,CASSEIGRGVGDTF
TRBJ1-1,TRBV19,once,.,TGTGCCAGTAGTATGGGACTTCCATACACTGAAGCTTTCTTT,CASSMGLPYTEAFF
TRBJ2-7,TRBV5-1,.,TRBD2,TGCGCCAGCAGCTCACTAGCGGGAGAGTCCGAGCAGTACTTC,CASSSLAGESEQYF
TRBJ2-7,TRBV27,.,TRBD2,TGTGCCAGCAGTTCGGGGACTAGCGGATACGAGCAGTACTTC,CASSSGTSGYEQYF
TRBJ2-2,TRBV4-3,few,TRBD1,TGCGCCAGCAGCCAAGTTTTCGACAGGGAATTCACCGGGGAGCTGTTTTTT,CASSQVFDREFTGELFF
TRBJ1-1,TRBV19,.,.,TGTGCCAGCGCCTCTTCAAGAGTCACTGAAGCTTTCTTT,CASASSRVTEAFF
TRBJ1-4,TRBV6-1,.,.,TGTGCCAGCAGTGAGATGCTGGGCCTTCAGGCTGCAACTAATGAAAAACTGTTTTTT,CASSEMLGLQAATNEKLFF
TRBJ2-1,TRBV9,.,TRBD2,TGTGCCAGCAGCGGGCGGCGGGGTTTGGTAGCGGGAGTTTCGGAGAATGAGCAGTTCTTC,CASSGRRGLVAGVSENEQFF
TRBJ2-7,TRBV4-2,few,TRBD1,TGTGCCAGCAGCCTGGGACAGGGGAGCTCCTACGAGCAGTACTTC,CASSLGQGSSYEQYF